Following are 27 T cell receptor beta chains from one sample sequenced in a study of blood T cell repertoires in COVID-19. Only in-frame clones appear in the TCRdb table, and some are missing; sequencing was by immunoSEQ multiplex PCR. The table records 200,000 to 250,000 clones, about 91% of them present only once. Source material: peripheral blood. These TCRs come from a young man with acute or convalescent COVID-19.

The rearrangement links TRBV2 to TRBJ2-3; 11 nucleotides match TRBD2. CDR3 length: 17 residues. The germline gives CDR1 SNHLY, CDR2 FYNNEI. V shed 5 bases, J shed 2 bases, and the junction held 9 bases outside the gene matches. CDR3 DNA: TGTGCCAGCAGTACCACCCCGGGACTAGCGGTCACAGATACGCAGTATTTT. This encodes CASSTTPGLAVTDTQYF.

This chain connects TRBV7-9 to TRBJ1-1; D not certain. Trimming shortened V by 2 bases and J by 4 bases, and 8 bases separated the two germline ends. The germline gives CDR1 SEHNR, CDR2 FQNEAQ (reference sequence). This CDR3 comprises 13 residues. The CDR3 sequence is CASSLNSGTEAFF. The CDR3, as DNA: TGTGCCAGCAGCTTAAACAGTGGCACTGAAGCTTTCTTT.

This chain links TRBV11-2 with TRBJ2-1; 8 nucleotides align to TRBD1. Germline lookup yields CDR1 SGHAT and CDR2 FQNNGV. V shed 2 bases and J 6 bases; nucleotides not matched to a gene: 12. The CDR3 covers 17 residues. The CDR3: CASSLRVGQGARNEQFF. The CDR3 DNA reads TGTGCCAGCAGCTTACGGGTCGGGCAGGGGGCGCGCAATGAGCAGTTCTTC.

This clone was recorded only once. The V call is TRBV19, the J call TRBJ2-1, with TRBD2 identical over 8 bases. The V gene end was trimmed by 5 bases and the J gene end by 2 bases; junction bases not matched to a gene: 8. Per the germline V gene, CDR1 is LNHDA and CDR2 is SQIVND (reference sequence). The CDR3 extends over 16 amino acids. This CDR3 reads CASSARGGLAYNEQFF. CDR3 nucleotide sequence: TGTGCCAGTAGTGCCCGCGGGGGGCTGGCCTACAATGAGCAGTTCTTC. Looking up the rest from reference TRBV19 and TRBJ2-1 gives the full variable domain: DGGITQSPKYLFRKEGQNVTLSCEQNLNHDAMYWYRQDPGQGLRLIYYSQIVNDFQKGDIAEGYSVSREKKESFPLTVTSAQKNPTAFYLCASSARGGLAYNEQFFGPGTRLTVL.

This chain connects TRBV19 to TRBJ2-7; 7 bases map to TRBD2. Germline V gene sequence: CDR1 LNHDA, CDR2 SQIVND (reference sequence). This CDR3 is built from 15 residues. The V segment lost 4 bases and the J segment 4 bases; nucleotides outside the gene matches: 10. Here the CDR3 reads CASSSGGSGFYEQYF. CDR3 sequence (DNA): TGTGCCAGTAGTAGCGGCGGGAGCGGTTTTTACGAGCAGTACTTC. Complete variable domain (other parts from reference TRBV19 and TRBJ2-7): DGGITQSPKYLFRKEGQNVTLSCEQNLNHDAMYWYRQDPGQGLRLIYYSQIVNDFQKGDIAEGYSVSREKKESFPLTVTSAQKNPTAFYLCASSSGGSGFYEQYFGPGTRLTVT.

The chain is built from TRBV5-1 and TRBJ2-2; a possible D gene is TRBD1 (6 bases). Looked up from germline, CDR1 is SGHRS and CDR2 is YFSETQ. The CDR3 runs 15 residues. With 0 bases removed from V and 5 bases from J, the gap between germline ends came to 11 bases. The chain's CDR3 is CASSLAKGQTGELFF. The CDR3 nucleotides read TGCGCCAGCAGCTTGGCGAAGGGACAAACCGGGGAGCTGTTTTTT.

The CDR3 protein is CASSLLRGGRSYEQYF. The CDR3 coding sequence is TGTGCCAGCAGCTTACTGCGGGGGGGCCGTTCCTACGAGCAGTACTTC. V is TRBV7-9 and J is TRBJ2-7; 9 bases are a match to TRBD2. Per germline, CDR1 SEHNR and CDR2 FQNEAQ (reference sequence). The CDR3 covers 16 residues. With V trimmed by 2 bases and J by 1 base, 6 bases remained unmatched.

The chain uses TRBV10-1 and TRBJ2-7, with D possibly matching TRBD1 (7 bases). Germline-derived CDR1 and CDR2 are WNHNN and SYGVQD (reference sequence). Deletions cut 6 bases from V and 7 bases from J, with 13 bases between. The CDR3 loop spans 12 amino acids. CDR3 region: CASSEQGREQYF. The CDR3 DNA is TGCGCCAGCAGCGAACAGGGGAGGGAGCAGTACTTC.

The gene calls are TRBV11-3 and TRBJ2-1, with D tentatively TRBD1 (7 bases). This CDR3 comprises 11 residues. The V gene's germline CDR1 is SGHNT and CDR2 YENEEA. Trimming stripped 4 bases from V and 15 bases from J, with 13 bases between. CDR3 region: CASSSRGELFF. The DNA for the CDR3 is TGTGCCAGCAGCTCCAGGGGGGAACTGTTCTTC.

The count of this clone is one. This chain links TRBV27 with TRBJ2-5, with a weak D call TRBD2 (6 bases). This CDR3 is 12 amino acids long. Germline CDR1 reads MNHEY; CDR2 reads SMNVEV (reference sequence). The V and J ends lost 6 bases and 4 bases respectively, with 9 bases between them. In nucleotides, the CDR3 is TGTGCCAGCAGAGGACTATCAGAGACCCAGTACTTC. Its translation: CASRGLSETQYF.

The chain joins TRBV10-2 to TRBJ2-7, with 8 bases aligning to TRBD2. The CDR3 is 15 residues long. Germline CDR1 is WSHSY and CDR2 is SAAADI. After removal of 3 bases from V and 3 bases from J, the junction contained 7 bases not matched to a gene. CDR3 nucleotides: TGCGCCAGCAGTGACCCTCCCAGCGGGGGCTACGAGCAGTACTTC. Its translation is CASSDPPSGGYEQYF.

The table lists this clone with a count of one. The chain combines TRBV6-6 with TRBJ1-1; maybe TRBD1 (6 bases). This CDR3 contains 14 residues. Germline CDR1 MNHNY, CDR2 SVGAGI (reference sequence). V lost 8 bases, J lost 5 bases, and 18 bases lay in between. The chain's CDR3 is CASESTGSGTEAFF. The CDR3 DNA is TGTGCCAGCGAGTCTACAGGGTCGGGGACTGAAGCTTTCTTT.

J is TRBJ2-2 and V is TRBV7-2; D is ambiguous. The V and J ends lost 1 base and 4 bases respectively, with 7 bases between them. The CDR3 runs 14 residues. From germline, CDR1 is SGHTA and CDR2 FQGNSA. The CDR3 bases are TGTGCCAGCAGCTTAGTACAGAGCACCGGGGAGCTGTTTTTT. Encoded protein: CASSLVQSTGELFF.

The gene calls are TRBV6-1 and TRBJ2-7; D is uncertain. CDR3 length equals 15 residues. V lost 1 base, J lost 1 base, and 11 bases lay in between. Per germline, CDR1 MNHNS and CDR2 SASEGT. The CDR3 is CASSEVSAQSYEQYF. Written as DNA, the CDR3 is TGTGCCAGCAGTGAAGTAAGTGCGCAATCCTACGAGCAGTACTTC.

The genes are TRBV3-1 (or the pseudogene TRBV3-2) and TRBJ1-4, with D possibly being TRBD1 (6 bases). The CDR3 spans 17 residues. From germline, CDR1 is LGHDT and CDR2 YNNKEL (reference sequence). The V end lost 4 bases, the J end lost 7 bases, and 22 bases lay between the germline ends. CDR3 sequence reads: CASSLQGTRAYSEKLFF. The CDR3 region has the DNA TGTGCCAGCAGCCTACAGGGCACCCGCGCCTATAGTGAAAAACTGTTTTTT.

This sequence joins TRBV28 and TRBJ2-1; TRBD2 matches at 12 bases. The CDR3 loop spans 15 amino acids. Looked up from germline, CDR1 is MDHEN and CDR2 is SYDVKM. The J segment lost 3 bases and the V segment lost 3 bases, leaving 0 bases of the junction unmatched. The DNA for the CDR3 is TGTGCCAGCAGTTTGACTAGCGGGAGCTACAATGAGCAGTTCTTC. It specifies CASSLTSGSYNEQFF.

V is TRBV7-2 and J is TRBJ2-2, with a weak D call TRBD1 (5 bases). The CDR3 spans 15 residues. From germline, CDR1 is SGHTA and CDR2 FQGNSA. Between the trimmed V and J ends, which lost 5 bases and 1 base, there was a span of 11 bases. CDR3: CASSRPTENTGELFF. The CDR3 region has the DNA TGTGCCAGCAGCCGCCCGACAGAGAACACCGGGGAGCTGTTTTTT.

This clone was seen only a few times. The CDR3 spells CASSESLAGAGEQYF. The CDR3 nucleotides are TGCGCCAGCAGTGAGTCCCTAGCGGGAGCGGGCGAGCAGTACTTC. V gene TRBV10-1 combines with J gene TRBJ2-7, with TRBD2 matching 10 bases. V gave up 0 bases and J gave up 6 bases; unmatched junction bases: 5. This CDR3 has 15 residues. Germline assignment: CDR1 WNHNN and CDR2 SYGVQD (reference sequence).

This chain joins TRBV5-1 and TRBJ2-5; TRBD1 is a possible D gene (6 bases). The CDR3 is 15 residues long. Germline values: CDR1 SGHRS, CDR2 YFSETQ. Trimming removed 0 bases at V and 5 bases at J, with 14 bases between. In DNA, the CDR3 is TGCGCCAGCAGCTTGGCGAGGGGAAGGGGGGAGACCCAGTACTTC. Its protein is CASSLARGRGETQYF.

The V call is TRBV7-2, the J call TRBJ2-6; D unclear. V lost 5 bases to trimming and J lost 2 bases, with 7 bases between them. CDR1 is SGHTA and CDR2 is FQGNSA in the germline V gene. This CDR3 is built from 14 residues. CDR3 protein: CASSISPGANVLTF. CDR3 nucleotide sequence: TGTGCCAGCAGCATCTCCCCTGGGGCCAACGTCCTGACTTTC.

The gene calls are TRBV30 and TRBJ1-5; D is perhaps TRBD1 (6 bases). With 2 bases removed from V and 3 bases from J, the gap between germline ends came to 14 bases. The CDR3 has 15 amino acids. The germline V gene encodes CDR1 GTSNPN and CDR2 SVGIG (reference sequence). CDR3 protein: CAWSPGTYVNQPQHF. In DNA, the CDR3 is TGTGCCTGGAGTCCTGGGACATATGTCAATCAGCCCCAGCATTTT.

The chain recombines TRBV10-2 with TRBJ2-7; TRBD2 matches at 7 bases. Trimming removed 6 bases from V and 1 base from J; junction bases left unmatched: 3. The CDR3 spans 13 residues. Germline V gene lookup returns CDR1 WSHSY and CDR2 SAAADI. The chain's CDR3 is CASSEGGSYEQYF. CDR3 DNA sequence: TGCGCCAGCAGCGAGGGAGGGTCCTACGAGCAGTACTTC.

The chain links TRBV5-1 to TRBJ1-6; no reliable D call. This CDR3 comprises 15 residues. Trimming shortened V by 5 bases and J by 7 bases, and 16 bases separated the two germline ends. Germline CDR1 reads SGHRS; CDR2 reads YFSETQ. CDR3 sequence reads: CASRLNVGRNSPLHF. The CDR3 DNA sequence: TGCGCCAGCAGATTGAATGTGGGGAGAAATTCACCCCTCCACTTT.

This chain uses TRBV9 with TRBJ1-4; D not certain. Germline V lookup: CDR1 SGDLS, CDR2 YYNGEE. The V end was cut by 1 base, the J end by 4 bases, with 14 bases between. This CDR3 contains 16 residues. The CDR3 DNA reads TGTGCCAGCAGCGTAATGACCGGGGTGGGTAATGAAAAACTGTTTTTT. Its translation is CASSVMTGVGNEKLFF. The full variable domain, completed using reference TRBV9 and TRBJ1-4, is DSGVTQTPKHLITATGQRVTLRCSPRSGDLSVYWYQQSLDQGLQFLIQYYNGEERAKGNILERFSAQQFPDLHSELNLSSLELGDSALYFCASSVMTGVGNEKLFFGSGTQLSVL.

The rearrangement links TRBV7-2 to TRBJ2-1, with 9 bases lining up with TRBD1. The CDR3 has 16 amino acids. With V trimmed by 2 bases and J by 7 bases, 9 bases remained unmatched. Germline-derived CDR1 and CDR2 are SGHTA and FQGNSA. The CDR3 reads CASSLRARTGVNEQFF. Here the CDR3 DNA reads TGTGCCAGCAGCTTACGTGCGCGGACAGGGGTAAATGAGCAGTTCTTC.

This clone showed up just once. This rearrangement joins TRBV4-2 to TRBJ2-1; TRBD1 agrees at 8 bases. Germline lookup yields CDR1 LGHNA and CDR2 YNFKEQ. The CDR3 is made up of 16 amino acids. Trimming took 0 bases from V and 3 from J; bases not matched to a gene: 4. The CDR3 DNA reads as TGTGCCAGCAGCCAAGATGGGACAGGAGTCTACAATGAGCAGTTCTTC. It codes for CASSQDGTGVYNEQFF.

This chain uses TRBV4-1 with TRBJ2-2; 7 positions agree with TRBD2. Germline loops: CDR1 MGHRA, CDR2 YSYEKL. This CDR3 is built from 16 residues. The ends lost 0 bases at V and 4 bases at J; junction bases unmatched: 5. CDR3 nucleotide sequence: TGCGCCAGCAGCCAAGATAGGGCGGGAGTCACCGGGGAGCTGTTTTTT. The encoded protein is CASSQDRAGVTGELFF.